This T cell receptor (beta chain) was sequenced in a study of T cell responses to AZD1222 COVID-19 vaccine. Trimming removed 4 bases from V and 4 bases from J; junction bases left unmatched: 1. The CDR3 is 14 amino acids. CDR1 and CDR2 (germline): LNHDA, SQIVND (reference sequence). Here immunoSEQ multiplex PCR was the method, and the copy in TCRdb shows in-frame clones only, minus some. The data contain roughly 160,000 clones, about 91% of them seen just once; the ten biggest clones take up around 2%. The table lists this clone with a count of one. The TCR originated in an adult in good health. The sample was peripheral blood, taken on day 0 of AZD1222 vaccination. The chain is built from TRBV19 and TRBJ2-1, with TRBD2 identical over 10 bases. CDR3 protein: CASSKAGGYNEQFF. CDR3 DNA sequence: TGTGCCAGTAGTAAAGCGGGGGGGTACAATGAGCAGTTCTTC.